This T cell receptor beta chain is from a study of cytomegalovirus exposure and HLA in healthy donors. Whole-study context: Earlier results showed 117 million unique TCR beta sequences derived from 150 million to 200 million T cells. Findings and limits, study-wide: Rare TCR sequences dominated, though some public TCRs recurred in many donors. A likely sequencing artifact accounted for one observed cluster of highly shared sequence variants. Further analysis was carried out later, and it showed several of the most significant clusters appearing linked to common viral pathogens.

CDR3 size: 14 residues. Looked up from germline, CDR1 is LNHDA and CDR2 is SQIVND (reference sequence). J gave up 8 bases and V 8 bases, and 12 bases lay outside the gene matches. Researchers ran the PCR with 60 Vbeta and 13 Jbeta primers. Assay: immunoSEQ multiplex PCR; the TCRdb copy retains only in-frame clones and omits some. Of some 170,000 clones in the sample, roughly 65% were seen once. About this clone: Its antigen is unidentified.

This TCR derives from a man in his late teens or twenties in good health and CMV-seropositive. This sequence joins TRBV19 and TRBJ1-2, with 9 positions matching TRBD1. The source material was PBMCs. The CDR3: CASSPLQGARGYTF. The CDR3 DNA is TGTGCCAGTTCCCCCTTACAGGGGGCACGGGGCTACACCTTC. The full variable domain, in which reference TRBV19 and TRBJ1-2 provide the parts outside the CDR3, is DGGITQSPKYLFRKEGQNVTLSCEQNLNHDAMYWYRQDPGQGLRLIYYSQIVNDFQKGDIAEGYSVSREKKESFPLTVTSAQKNPTAFYLCASSPLQGARGYTFGSGTRLTVV.